Shown below are 27 T cell receptor beta chains from a single sample sequenced in a study of control samples from healthy donors and cancer patients. The method was immunoSEQ multiplex PCR; TCRdb's version includes in-frame clones alone and lacks a portion of them. The sample lists about 86,000 clones, around nine tenths occurring once. The sample comprised PBMCs. Source of these receptors: a woman in her forties or fifties with colorectal cancer.

The chain joins TRBV4-3 to TRBJ1-1; 7 bases fit TRBD1. V lost 3 bases, J lost 4 bases, and 8 bases stayed unmatched. The germline CDR1 and CDR2 sequences are LGHNA and YSLEER. CDR3 size: 15 residues. CDR3: CASSQALRGATEAFF. CDR3 DNA sequence: TGCGCCAGCAGCCAGGCCCTCAGGGGGGCCACTGAAGCTTTCTTT.

V is TRBV28 and J is TRBJ1-6; D unclear. Trimming removed 8 bases at V and 0 bases at J, with 11 bases between. The germline CDR1 and CDR2 sequences are MDHEN and SYDVKM. The CDR3 totals 15 residues. The CDR3 reads CASAATSSYNSPLHF. The CDR3 coding sequence is TGTGCCAGCGCGGCAACGAGCTCCTATAATTCACCCCTCCACTTT. Full variable domain (missing parts from reference TRBV28 and TRBJ1-6): DVKVTQSSRYLVKRTGEKVFLECVQDMDHENMFWYRQDPGLGLRLIYFSYDVKMKEKGDIPEGYSVSREKKERFSLILESASTNQTSMYLCASAATSSYNSPLHFGNGTRLTVT.

J is TRBJ2-2 and V is TRBV24-1, with a tentative D call TRBD2 (5 bases). V lost 3 bases, J lost 4 bases, and 14 bases lay in between. This CDR3 region has 16 residues. Germline V gene sequence: CDR1 KGHDR, CDR2 SFDVKD. The CDR3 region is CATSDLEGVGTGELFF. CDR3 coding DNA: TGTGCCACCAGTGATCTCGAGGGCGTTGGCACCGGGGAGCTGTTTTTT.

The chain recombines TRBV6-5 with TRBJ1-5; TRBD1 is a possible D gene (5 bases). CDR1 MNHEY and CDR2 SVGAGI come from the germline V gene. Trimming pared 4 bases from V and 6 bases from J, leaving 19 bases between. The CDR3 is made up of 16 amino acids. CDR3 region: CASSSGTGPRSQPQHF. The CDR3 DNA reads TGTGCCAGCAGTTCGGGGACCGGGCCGAGGAGTCAGCCCCAGCATTTT.

CDR3 nucleotides: TGTGCCAGTAGTAGACAGGGGACAGCAAACACTGAAGCTTTCTTT. This sequence encodes CASSRQGTANTEAFF. The chain recombines TRBV19 with TRBJ1-1, with TRBD1 matching over 8 bases. With 4 bases clipped from V and 2 bases from J, the junction kept 6 bases outside the gene matches. This CDR3 has 15 amino acids. From germline, CDR1 is LNHDA and CDR2 SQIVND (reference sequence).

The rearrangement joins TRBV18 to TRBJ2-1; D is unresolved. Germline V gene sequence: CDR1 KGHSH, CDR2 LQKENI. With 4 bases removed from V and 6 bases from J, the gap between germline ends came to 7 bases. This CDR3 has 12 amino acids. CDR3 DNA sequence: TGTGCCAGCTCACTACAGCTCAATGAGCAGTTCTTC. It encodes CASSLQLNEQFF.

The rearrangement uses TRBV10-2 and TRBJ2-3; the D gene could be TRBD1 or TRBD2 (6 bases each). The CDR3 runs to 13 residues. The germline gives CDR1 WSHSY, CDR2 SAAADI. The V end was cut by 8 bases, the J end by 4 bases, with 13 bases between. The chain's CDR3 is CASLPGDSDTQYF. CDR3 bases: TGCGCCAGCCTGCCAGGGGACTCAGATACGCAGTATTTT.

This clone was seen a single time. The chain has TRBV19 and TRBJ1-1, with a tentative D call TRBD1 (6 bases). V was cut by 3 bases and J by 4 bases, with 9 bases left in between. The CDR3 covers 13 residues. CDR1 LNHDA and CDR2 SQIVND come from the germline V gene (reference sequence). CDR3 bases: TGTGCCAGTAGTATTCCCAGGGGCACTGAAGCTTTCTTT. Translating gives CASSIPRGTEAFF.

The chain carries TRBV6-5 and TRBJ1-2; 7 bases map to TRBD1. The CDR3 runs 15 residues. Germline trimming cut 5 bases from V and 0 bases from J; bases unmatched to any gene: 6. The germline gives CDR1 MNHEY, CDR2 SVGAGI. CDR3 sequence reads: CASSLDRRPNYGYTF. CDR3 sequence (DNA): TGTGCCAGCAGTCTGGACAGGCGGCCTAACTATGGCTACACCTTC.

V usage is TRBV19 and J usage is TRBJ1-2, with D maybe TRBD1 (6 bases). The CDR3 spans 14 residues. V gave up 7 bases and J gave up 8 bases, with 20 bases separating them. The V gene's germline CDR1 is LNHDA and CDR2 SQIVND (reference sequence). CDR3 coding DNA: TGTGCCAGTACCCAGGGGACATACAGCGGAGGCTACACCTTC. Translated, it gives CASTQGTYSGGYTF.

The chain is built from TRBV18 and TRBJ1-1, with D maybe TRBD1 (5 bases). The CDR3 contains 16 residues. Germline V gene sequence: CDR1 KGHSH, CDR2 LQKENI. Deletions cut 2 bases from V and 2 bases from J, with 15 bases between. In DNA, the CDR3 is TGTGCCAGCTCACCAATCGACATGGGGCTTAACACTGAAGCTTTCTTT. It yields the protein CASSPIDMGLNTEAFF.

The chain carries TRBV7-2 and TRBJ1-4, with D unclear. Trimming cost V 1 base and J 3 bases, with 9 bases left between them. CDR3 length: 15 residues. Germline CDR1 reads SGHTA; CDR2 reads FQGNSA. CDR3 in DNA: TGTGCCAGCAGCTTAGTATACGGCCCTAATGAAAAACTGTTTTTT. Protein product: CASSLVYGPNEKLFF. Filled out from reference TRBV7-2 and TRBJ1-4, the complete variable domain reads GAGVSQSPSNKVTEKGKDVELRCDPISGHTALYWYRQSLGQGLEFLIYFQGNSAPDKSGLPSDRFSAERTGGSVSTLTIQRTQQEDSAVYLCASSLVYGPNEKLFFGSGTQLSVL.

V usage is TRBV6-5 and J usage is TRBJ2-1; D might be TRBD1 or TRBD2, each matching 7 bases. Germline V CDR1 and CDR2: MNHEY, SVGAGI. The CDR3 has 13 amino acids. Deletions cut 4 bases from V and 8 bases from J, with 12 bases between. This chain's CDR3 is CASSSQGGYEQFF. In nucleotides, the CDR3 is TGTGCCAGCAGTTCCCAGGGGGGGTATGAGCAGTTCTTC.

The chain employs TRBV2 and TRBJ2-2; D might be TRBD2 (6 bases). V lost 6 bases, J lost 1 base, and 12 bases lay in between. This CDR3 is 15 amino acids long. Germline V gene sequence: CDR1 SNHLY, CDR2 FYNNEI. The CDR3 loop is CASSTDGGNTGELFF. Written as DNA, the CDR3 is TGTGCCAGCAGCACAGACGGGGGGAACACCGGGGAGCTGTTTTTT.

This clone was seen a handful of times. The V gene is TRBV6-1, the J gene TRBJ2-7; D perhaps matches TRBD1 (5 bases). Looked up from germline, CDR1 is MNHNS and CDR2 is SASEGT. The ends were cut back, 3 bases at V and 6 bases at J, with 9 bases in the middle. The CDR3 consists of 12 residues. CDR3 DNA sequence: TGTGCCAGCAGTGAGCAGGGCGGCGAGCAGTACGTC. This translates into CASSEQGGEQYV.

V and J are TRBV14 and TRBJ2-1; tentatively, D is TRBD1 (5 bases). CDR1 and CDR2 (germline): SGHDN, FVKESK. Trimming took off 8 bases at V and 8 bases at J, with 10 bases between the two ends. The CDR3 consists of 11 residues. CDR3 bases: TGTGCCAGCGGGGCTTTAGATGAGCAGTTCTTC. This encodes CASGALDEQFF.

CDR3 loop: CASSQSSGGAMEDTQYF. The CDR3, as DNA: TGTGCCAGCAGCCAATCTAGCGGGGGGGCCATGGAAGATACGCAGTATTTT. The chain carries TRBV4-2 and TRBJ2-3, with 12 positions matching TRBD2. This CDR3 comprises 17 residues. With 2 bases clipped from V and 5 bases from J, the junction kept 8 bases outside the gene matches. Germline CDR1 reads LGHNA; CDR2 reads YNFKEQ.

The rearrangement uses TRBV12-3 or TRBV12-4 and TRBJ1-2; perhaps TRBD1 as D (5 bases). The V end lost 7 bases, the J end lost 6 bases, and 15 bases lay between the germline ends. This CDR3 is 13 amino acids long. CDR3 amino acids: CASTRWGVDGYTF. For the CDR3, the DNA is TGTGCCAGCACCCGTTGGGGGGTCGATGGCTACACCTTC.

The V gene is TRBV4-3, the J gene TRBJ2-5; D unresolved. CDR3 length: 13 amino acids. Per the germline V gene, CDR1 is LGHNA and CDR2 is YSLEER. V was trimmed by 0 bases and J by 6 bases, leaving 8 bases between them. This CDR3 is CASSQDRRQTQYF. The CDR3 DNA is TGCGCCAGCAGCCAAGACCGACGGCAGACCCAGTACTTC.

The rearrangement uses TRBV5-1 and TRBJ1-4; the D is unclear. The V end lost 0 bases, the J end lost 0 bases, and 9 bases lay between the germline ends. Germline V gene sequence: CDR1 SGHRS, CDR2 YFSETQ. This CDR3 has 16 amino acids. CDR3 sequence (DNA): TGCGCCAGCAGCTTGGTAGGCGGCGCAACTAATGAAAAACTGTTTTTT. Translated, it gives CASSLVGGATNEKLFF.

This chain joins TRBV6-5 and TRBJ2-5; possible D gene TRBD1, 6 bases. The germline CDR1 and CDR2 sequences are MNHEY and SVGAGI. The CDR3 is 16 amino acids. Trimming took off 0 bases at V and 2 bases at J, with 13 bases between the two ends. CDR3 in amino acids: CASSYSTGQGQETQYF. As DNA, the CDR3 is TGTGCCAGCAGTTACTCGACCGGGCAGGGGCAAGAGACCCAGTACTTC.

The gene calls are TRBV5-6 and TRBJ1-1; weak D call: TRBD1 (6 bases). The CDR3 loop spans 15 amino acids. Trimming removed 4 bases from V and 5 bases from J, with 18 bases in between. CDR1 and CDR2 (germline): SGHDT, YYEEEE. The chain's CDR3 is CASSGAGGGKTEAFF. CDR3 nucleotides: TGTGCCAGCAGCGGCGCGGGAGGGGGGAAGACTGAAGCTTTCTTT.

The V call is TRBV28, the J call TRBJ2-1; 12 bases are a match to TRBD2. The CDR3 loop spans 15 amino acids. V shed 5 bases, J shed 5 bases, and the junction held 4 bases outside the gene matches. Germline CDR1 reads MDHEN; CDR2 reads SYDVKM. As DNA, the CDR3 is TGTGCCAGCAGTCAGGGACTAGCGGGCAACAATGAGCAGTTCTTC. Its protein is CASSQGLAGNNEQFF.

The rearrangement joins TRBV5-1 to TRBJ1-2, with 8 bases that match TRBD1. The CDR3 is 13 residues long. V was clipped by 4 bases and J by 3 bases; unmatched bases: 2. Germline loops: CDR1 SGHRS, CDR2 YFSETQ. As DNA, the CDR3 is TGCGCCAGCAGCCCGGACAGGGACTATGGCTACACCTTC. Its translation is CASSPDRDYGYTF.

The chain couples TRBV6-5 to TRBJ1-3; D unresolved. The germline CDR1 and CDR2 sequences are MNHEY and SVGAGI. V shed 3 bases and J shed 0 bases, with 9 bases lying between them. This CDR3 has 15 amino acids. CDR3: CASSYTGPSGNTIYF. In DNA form, the CDR3 reads TGTGCCAGCAGTTATACGGGCCCCTCTGGAAACACCATATATTTT.

The chain links TRBV19 to TRBJ2-5; TRBD1 matches at 10 bases. Per germline, CDR1 LNHDA and CDR2 SQIVND (reference sequence). V trimming: 2 bases; J trimming: 3 bases; junction bases outside the gene matches: 9. The CDR3 has 17 residues. The CDR3 nucleotides read TGTGCCAGTAGTATACAGCCTACGGGACAGGGGAAAGAGACCCAGTACTTC. Encoded protein: CASSIQPTGQGKETQYF.

The chain couples TRBV30 to TRBJ1-5, with a weak D call TRBD1 (6 bases). Trimming stripped 0 bases from V and 4 bases from J, with 13 bases between. In germline, CDR1 is GTSNPN, CDR2 SVGIG (reference sequence). The length of the CDR3 is 15 residues. CDR3: CAWSVLGQPNQPQHF. In nucleotides, the CDR3 is TGTGCCTGGAGTGTACTTGGACAGCCGAATCAGCCCCAGCATTTT.